The clone carrying this TCR beta chain was detected a few times. In the PCR, 60 Vbeta and 13 Jbeta primers were used. Profiled with immunoSEQ multiplex PCR; TCRdb holds only in-frame clones, not every one. Of roughly 38,000 clones listed, 60% to 80% are singletons. The record originates from a study of cytomegalovirus exposure and HLA in healthy donors. Trimming left V 5 bases short and J 0 bases short, with 10 bases between. Germline CDR1 reads MGHRA; CDR2 reads YSYEKL. The CDR3 has 14 residues. V is TRBV4-1 and J is TRBJ1-1; D unresolved. This sequence was found in a woman aged 30 to 39 in good health and CMV-seropositive. The sequenced material came from PBMCs. The CDR3 nucleotides are TGCGCCAGCAGCAGCGGACGGATGAACACTGAAGCTTTCTTT. It codes for CASSSGRMNTEAFF.